This T cell receptor beta chain is drawn from a study of T cells after yellow fever vaccination. TCRdb ran MiXCR on the 5' RACE reads and lists one entry per CDR3 protein. Of under 80,000 distinct CDR3 sequences in the sample, approximately 8% are singletons; the top ten hold roughly a third. V was clipped by 3 bases and J by 5 bases; unmatched bases: 8. The CDR3 length is 18 residues. The germline gives CDR1 SGHAT, CDR2 FQNNGV. Many counts were recorded for this clonotype. What it binds is not known. Study observations and caveats: The study noted that FACS-sorted repertoires could contain abundant clonotypes contaminating from the bulk population.

The sequencing used CD8+ T cells sorted from PBMCs, collected 15 days after the yellow fever booster vaccination. The chain couples TRBV11-2 to TRBJ2-3, with 16 nucleotides matching TRBD2. This receptor was identified in a man younger than 45 who received the YFV17D yellow fever vaccine. CDR3 sequence (DNA): TGTGCCAGCAGCTTGGTTGGGACTAGCGGGAGGGCCAGAGATACGCAGTATTTT. Protein product: CASSLVGTSGRARDTQYF.